This T cell receptor beta chain was identified during a study of T cells in Graves' hyperthyroidism and ophthalmopathy (dated by TCRdb to about 2019). Study-level background: Peripheral blood was sampled at the time of initial diagnosis, prior to any treatment. To identify distinguishing TCR V-J signatures, a discovery cohort of around 98 patients was used, comprising some 45 with Graves' ophthalmopathy and about 59 with stable Graves' hyperthyroidism. Prospective prediction of ophthalmopathy was tested in an independent validation cohort of 18 to 20 hyperthyroidism patients and 15 to 17 patients who later progressed to ophthalmopathy. The roughly 91 discovery patients were randomly split 7:3 into training and test sets. In more than 5 Graves' hyperthyroidism patients, the study also compared T-cell repertoires from thyroid tissue with T-cell repertoires from blood. After blood sampling, hyperthyroidism patients were treated with methimazole at a starting dose of 30 mg daily, and ophthalmopathy patients were treated with high-dose intravenous methylprednisolone. The paper reports TCR Vbeta CDR3 sequencing of 130 to 150 peripheral blood samples: over 40 ophthalmopathy, 75 to 80 hyperthyroidism and 17 progressor patients. Overall results and qualifications from the work: During validation, the model predicted progression to ophthalmopathy a median of about 5.9 months ahead of onset, with more than 60% sensitivity and roughly 75% specificity. Blood samples also contained most of the expanded thyroid clonotypes (frequency above 0.001), which suggests that blood repertoires may reflect thyroid immune responses. A model built on a 13 V-J signature distinguished ophthalmopathy from stable hyperthyroidism, reaching roughly 88% sensitivity and around 81% specificity in cross-validation and 80%/75% in testing. Sample size was not statistically predetermined, and blinding of investigators to group allocation was not performed.

The TCR beta CDR3 regions were amplified from RNA transcripts. For the first round of RT-PCR on the TCR CDR3, the HTBI primer set was used together with the Qiagen OneStep RT-PCR kit. The libraries were constructed in a second round of multiplex PCR and then size-selected and purified. Libraries were sequenced paired-end with 100 bp reads on an Illumina HiSeq2000. As for how the authors treated the data: SOAPnuke was used to process the raw data, throwing out any read that contained adapters or uncalled bases, had a mean Phred below 15, or lacked an exact constant-primer or identifier match. High-quality paired reads were merged with COPE v1.2.5, and unique nucleotide sequences were defined as clonotypes. Clonotypes were aligned to IMGT TRBV, TRBD and TRBJ reference segments using MiTCR v1.1. The analysis included only V-J combinations with a frequency above 0.0001, which together covered approximately 99% of the repertoires. A TCS score was defined as the ratio of F50 (clonal expansion) to E x V (chaos), with BLOSUM62-based TCRdist applied between CDR3 peptides within each V-J. Welch's t-statistics and random forest reduced around 510 V-J features to about 13, which were used in a naive Bayes classifier (R e1071). TCRdb reanalyzed the raw reads on its own, using fastp at Q25 for trimming and MiXCR for clone calling, and kept in-frame beta chains. When rows share a CDR3 protein, they turn into one entry using the most common DNA and genes. These V and J calls derive from TCRdb rather than the authors' analysis. Counted in this sample were around 250,000 distinct CDR3 sequences; about 15% of them appeared once. In total, the top ten clones hold 13% of the sample.

CDR1 and CDR2 are drawn from the germline V gene (reference sequence): SEHNR, FQNEAQ. The CDR3 spans 13 residues, from the cysteine through the phenylalanine. Of the read, only the CDR3 DNA is kept; its 39 bases are in frame from base 1. Hyperthyroidism patients were newly diagnosed, had a disease duration of under 2 months, and were aged 18 to 65 years. The study excluded patients with uncontrolled infections, other autoimmune diseases, pregnancy or lactation. Clinical symptoms, serum thyroxine and TRAb, thyroid ultrasound, and orbital computed tomography formed the basis for the diagnoses. Blood from progressor patients was drawn when they were first diagnosed with hyperthyroidism, before any ophthalmopathy symptoms appeared. PBMCs were isolated from about 9.2 ml of fresh peripheral blood by Ficoll-Paque density gradient centrifugation. Progressor patients were initially diagnosed with Graves' hyperthyroidism and developed ophthalmopathy during follow-up. Total RNA was extracted using Trizol reagent, and RNA quality was assessed on an Agilent 2100 Bioanalyzer.

To note about this clonotype: There is no known antigen for this receptor. One junction end does not reproduce the germline sequence, and a read error may be involved.

The source material was blood. The clonotype originates from a woman in her thirties or forties with Graves' hyperthyroidism that later progressed to Graves' ophthalmopathy. Recombination joined TRBV7-9 with TRBJ2-7; TRBD2 could be the D gene, as 5 bases match. The base sequence is TGTGCCAACAGCTTAGCGCTAGACTACGAGCAGTACTTC. This gives the protein CANSLALDYEQYF.